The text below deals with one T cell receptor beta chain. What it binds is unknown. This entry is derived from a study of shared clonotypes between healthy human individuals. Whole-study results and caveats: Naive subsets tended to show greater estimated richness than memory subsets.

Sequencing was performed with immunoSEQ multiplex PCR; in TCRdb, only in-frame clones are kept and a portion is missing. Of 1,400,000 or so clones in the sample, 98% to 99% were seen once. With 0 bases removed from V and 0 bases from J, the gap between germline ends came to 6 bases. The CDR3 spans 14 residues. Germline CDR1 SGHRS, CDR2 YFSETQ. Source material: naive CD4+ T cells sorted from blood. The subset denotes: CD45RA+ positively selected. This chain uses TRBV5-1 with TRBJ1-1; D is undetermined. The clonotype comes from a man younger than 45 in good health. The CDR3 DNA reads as TGCGCCAGCAGCTTGGACGTGGTGAACACTGAAGCTTTCTTT. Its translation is CASSLDVVNTEAFF.